What follows are 16 T cell receptor beta chains derived from one specimen sequenced in a study of beta chain features in type 1 diabetes. Their antigens are not known. Expressed TCRB transcripts were sequenced after all isolated RNA was converted to cDNA. Measured with immunoSEQ multiplex PCR; TCRdb has only the in-frame clones, and not every one. The sample carries 500,000 to 650,000 clones, 9.5% to 15% recorded once. Regarding the study as a whole: Moderate yet significant TCRB CDR3 shortening was seen in Type 1 diabetes patients in all four CD4+ subsets.

The sample comprised naive CD4+ T cells from blood. These receptors came from a man in his thirties or forties with type 1 diabetes.

There are a few counts of this clone. The rearrangement uses TRBV10-3 and TRBJ2-3; D is unresolved. The CDR3 is made up of 14 amino acids. Germline V gives CDR1 ENHRY, CDR2 SYGVKD. Trimming took off 4 bases at V and 2 bases at J, with 10 bases between the two ends. CDR3 sequence reads: CAISGHSDTDTQYF. DNA of the CDR3: TGTGCCATCAGTGGCCACTCAGACACAGATACGCAGTATTTT.

This clone has more than one count but fewer than ten. The V call is TRBV19, the J call TRBJ1-5; D gene ambiguous. Trimming left V 4 bases short and J 0 bases short, with 7 bases between. CDR1 is LNHDA, CDR2 SQIVND, per germline (reference sequence). The CDR3 consists of 14 residues. For the CDR3, the DNA is TGTGCCAGTAGTACTGGCCATAGCAATCAGCCCCAGCATTTT. It is translated as CASSTGHSNQPQHF.

This sequence joins TRBV6-6 and TRBJ1-2; D is uncertain. The CDR3 has 12 amino acids. With 5 bases removed from V and 11 bases from J, the gap between germline ends came to 15 bases. Germline V gene data show CDR1 as MNHNY and CDR2 as SVGAGI (reference sequence). The CDR3 nucleotides are TGTGCCAGCAGTCCTGGTGCTAGGCTATACACCTTC. Translation gives CASSPGARLYTF.

This clone was detected a few times. The chain links TRBV6-6 to TRBJ2-1, with D unclear. With 8 bases removed from V and 7 bases from J, the gap between germline ends came to 18 bases. The CDR3 sequence is 14 residues long. Germline V lookup: CDR1 MNHNY, CDR2 SVGAGI (reference sequence). CDR3 sequence (DNA): TGTGCCAGCTCATCTGGGGTCCTTGGGAATGAGCAGTTCTTC. It translates to CASSSGVLGNEQFF.

V is TRBV21-1 and J is TRBJ2-2; the D call TRBD1 from the table was never checked on the DNA. TRBV21-1 is labeled a pseudogene. The CDR3 runs to 17 residues. CDR3 sequence: CASSAYSLRQLTGELFF. CDR3 bases: TGTGCCAGCAGCGCCTACTCCCTCCGACAGCTTACCGGGGAGCTGTTTTTT.

This clone was counted a few times. V usage is TRBV11-2 and J usage is TRBJ2-2, with 11 positions matching TRBD2. The CDR3 covers 16 residues. With 7 bases clipped from V and 6 bases from J, the junction kept 10 bases outside the gene matches. Germline lookup yields CDR1 SGHAT and CDR2 FQNNGV. CDR3 sequence (DNA): TGTGCCAGCACCCGGGGTAGCGGGGGGGCACCCGGGGAGCTGTTTTTT. It encodes CASTRGSGGAPGELFF.

This rearrangement joins TRBV28 to TRBJ2-6; D is possibly TRBD2 (7 bases). There are 19 residues in the CDR3. The V gene's germline CDR1 is MDHEN and CDR2 SYDVKM. With 6 bases removed from V and 3 bases from J, the gap between germline ends came to 24 bases. The CDR3: CASRPAGEGSPYGANVLTF. As DNA, the CDR3 is TGTGCCAGCAGGCCCGCAGGGGAGGGTTCCCCCTATGGGGCCAACGTCCTGACTTTC.

The chain joins TRBV10-3 to TRBJ2-3, with 15 bases matching TRBD2. CDR1 and CDR2 from the germline V gene are ENHRY and SYGVKD. V shed 3 bases, J shed 5 bases, and the junction held 3 bases outside the gene matches. CDR3 length equals 16 residues. In nucleotides, the CDR3 is TGTGCCATCAGTGACGGGACTAGCGGGGGGCAAGATACGCAGTATTTT. The encoded protein is CAISDGTSGGQDTQYF.

The chain joins TRBV5-1 to TRBJ2-7; D possibly corresponds to TRBD1 (5 bases). CDR3 length: 12 residues. Deletions cut 5 bases from V and 4 bases from J, with 10 bases between. Germline V gene lookup returns CDR1 SGHRS and CDR2 YFSETQ. The DNA for the CDR3 is TGCGCCAGCAGTGGGCAGGGATACGAGCAGTACTTC. Translating gives CASSGQGYEQYF.

The chain carries TRBV20-1 and TRBJ1-2; possibly TRBD1 for D (5 bases). In germline, CDR1 is DFQATT, CDR2 SNEGSKA (reference sequence). The ends were cut back, 5 bases at V and 8 bases at J, with 9 bases in the middle. The CDR3 loop spans 10 amino acids. Here the CDR3 DNA reads TGCAGTGCTGCAGGGATCGGCTACACCTTC. It specifies CSAAGIGYTF.

This clone was detected many times. V and J are TRBV14 and TRBJ1-1; D is undetermined. This CDR3 is built from 13 residues. V was cut by 2 bases and J by 1 base, with 5 bases left in between. CDR1 is SGHDN, CDR2 FVKESK, per germline. The CDR3 reads CASSQQANTEAFF. The CDR3 region has the DNA TGTGCCAGCAGCCAACAGGCGAACACTGAAGCTTTCTTT.

This chain uses TRBV28 with TRBJ2-7; TRBD1 agrees at 7 bases. CDR1 is MDHEN, CDR2 SYDVKM, per germline. V gave up 4 bases and J gave up 1 base; unmatched junction bases: 4. This CDR3 has 14 amino acids. The chain's CDR3 is CASSWDSFSYEQYF. CDR3 DNA: TGTGCCAGCAGTTGGGACAGCTTTTCCTACGAGCAGTACTTC. The whole variable domain, filled in from reference TRBV28 and TRBJ2-7, reads DVKVTQSSRYLVKRTGEKVFLECVQDMDHENMFWYRQDPGLGLRLIYFSYDVKMKEKGDIPEGYSVSREKKERFSLILESASTNQTSMYLCASSWDSFSYEQYFGPGTRLTVT.

This clone was found a few times. The V and J genes are TRBV19 and TRBJ1-2, with D unclear. The CDR3 totals 16 residues. CDR1 is LNHDA, CDR2 SQIVND, per germline (reference sequence). V gave up 5 bases and J gave up 4 bases, with 20 bases separating them. The CDR3 region is CASSPPERRTVYGYTF. The DNA of the CDR3 is TGTGCCAGTAGTCCGCCGGAACGGCGCACGGTCTATGGCTACACCTTC.

This clone was counted between two and nine times. V gene TRBV4-3 combines with J gene TRBJ2-5; the D gene is possibly TRBD2 (7 bases). This CDR3 contains 15 residues. V was cut by 4 bases and J by 5 bases, with 17 bases left in between. CDR1 and CDR2 (germline): LGHNA, YSLEER. The CDR3 nucleotides are TGCGCCAGCAGCCTTAGGGGAGGGACACCCGAGACCCAGTACTTC. Residues: CASSLRGGTPETQYF.

V gene TRBV6-6 combines with J gene TRBJ1-2; 7 nucleotides align to TRBD1. CDR1 MNHNY and CDR2 SVGAGI come from the germline V gene (reference sequence). J was trimmed by 5 bases and V by 9 bases; bases with no gene match: 9. CDR3 size: 13 residues. As DNA, the CDR3 is TGTGCCAGTCGGGGGACAGAGATATATGGCTACACCTTC. Translation: CASRGTEIYGYTF.

This clone showed up just a few times. This chain uses TRBV9 with TRBJ2-3, with D tentatively TRBD1 or TRBD2 (7 bases each). This CDR3 comprises 17 residues. The ends were cut back, 4 bases at V and 0 bases at J, with 18 bases in the middle. CDR1 SGDLS and CDR2 YYNGEE come from the germline V gene. The CDR3 reads CASSPSGAGQSTDTQYF. The CDR3 DNA sequence: TGTGCCAGCAGCCCCAGCGGGGCGGGACAGAGCACAGATACGCAGTATTTT.